This section outlines one T cell receptor (beta chain) sequence together with its context. Per the original methods: Reference gene primer amplification gave nucleated cell count estimates. The method was immunoSEQ multiplex PCR; TCRdb's version includes in-frame clones alone and lacks a portion of them. V and J calls and clone size are as listed in that table; D and trimming were resolved from the DNA. The sample yields 140,000 to 150,000 clones, 65% to 80% seen once. The data derive from a study of blood T cell repertoires in COVID-19. Across the whole study: Donors in the United States, Italy and Spain gave samples during acute or convalescent COVID-19. PBMCs, B-cell-depleted T cells, or T cells were the source of the cDNA or gDNA that made up the material.

V was clipped by 5 bases and J by 7 bases, with 8 bases between them. Germline V lookup: CDR1 MDHEN, CDR2 SYDVKM. This CDR3 is built from 11 residues. V gene TRBV28 combines with J gene TRBJ1-1; D is uncertain. This receptor was obtained from a woman between 55 and 75 years old with acute or convalescent COVID-19. Sequenced material: peripheral blood. For the CDR3, the DNA is TGTGCCAGCAGTGCGGGGAATGAAGCTTTCTTT. The encoded protein is CASSAGNEAFF.